Each of the 17 T cell receptor beta chains below was sequenced from the same sample in a study of T cell responses to AZD1222 COVID-19 vaccine (TCRdb year 2021). The time point label here, explained by the study, means: baseline before first vaccination. Libraries came from the immunoSEQ multiplex PCR assay. The table was pulled from immuneACCESS by TCRdb, which kept in-frame rearrangements only. Such tables lose some clones; where checked, under half of the loss comes from unresolved V genes, and the rest has no known cause. The sample table contains 150,000 or so clones; only one count was recorded for 85% to 95% of them. 1.9% of the sample lies in the top ten. Sequenced material: peripheral blood, taken on day 0 of AZD1222 vaccination. The receptor set was obtained from an adult in good health.

CDR3 sequence reads: CAWGQGLNYGYTF. DNA of the CDR3: TGTGCCTGGGGACAGGGACTTAACTATGGCTACACCTTC. V is TRBV30 and J is TRBJ1-2; 8 positions match TRBD1. The trim removed 5 bases at V and 1 base at J, leaving 3 bases unmatched. CDR3 length: 13 amino acids. CDR1 and CDR2 (germline): GTSNPN, SVGIG (reference sequence).

This clone was seen a handful of times. This chain uses TRBV5-1 with TRBJ2-2, with 9 bases fitting TRBD2. The CDR3 contains 14 residues. V dropped 3 bases and J dropped 4; count of bases not matched to a gene: 1. The V gene's germline CDR1 is SGHRS and CDR2 YFSETQ. The CDR3 DNA reads as TGCGCCAGCAGCTATAGCGGGAGCACCGGGGAGCTGTTTTTT. Encoded protein: CASSYSGSTGELFF.

The V gene is TRBV29-1, the J gene TRBJ2-7, with 7 bases identical to TRBD1. Trimming removed 2 bases from V and 5 bases from J; junction bases left unmatched: 6. Germline loops: CDR1 SQVTM, CDR2 ANQGSEA. The CDR3 loop spans 13 amino acids. The CDR3: CSVEQTTGNEQYF. CDR3 DNA sequence: TGCAGCGTTGAACAAACGACAGGGAACGAGCAGTACTTC.

J is TRBJ2-7 and V is TRBV7-2; D is possibly TRBD2 (5 bases). Trimming took 4 bases from V and 4 from J, leaving 11 bases between them. This CDR3 has 13 amino acids. Germline V gives CDR1 SGHTA, CDR2 FQGNSA. CDR3 in amino acids: CASSSRGGYEQYF. For the CDR3, the DNA is TGTGCCAGCAGCTCCCGCGGCGGGTACGAGCAGTACTTC.

V gene TRBV2 combines with J gene TRBJ2-7, with 9 bases matching TRBD1. The CDR3 is made up of 14 amino acids. V trimming: 3 bases; J trimming: 6 bases; junction bases outside the gene matches: 6. Germline values: CDR1 SNHLY, CDR2 FYNNEI. For the CDR3, the DNA is TGTGCCAGCAGTGACTACAGGGGGCTGGGCGAGCAGTACTTC. This translates into CASSDYRGLGEQYF.

The chain joins TRBV7-3 to TRBJ2-1; 8 bases line up with TRBD2. Per the germline V gene, CDR1 is SGHTA and CDR2 is FQGTGA. This CDR3 has 15 amino acids. V was clipped by 5 bases and J by 6 bases; unmatched bases: 9. The CDR3 nucleotides read TGTGCCAGCAGCCCTATTGGACTAGCAAGCAATGAGCAGTTCTTC. As protein: CASSPIGLASNEQFF.

The rearrangement links TRBV30 to TRBJ1-5, with a possible D match to TRBD1 (6 bases). V was cut by 3 bases and J by 7 bases, with 19 bases left in between. Per the germline V gene, CDR1 is GTSNPN and CDR2 is SVGIG (reference sequence). The CDR3 runs 15 residues. For the CDR3, the DNA is TGTGCCTGGAGCCCCAGAGGCAGGGGAAGGCAGCCCCAGCATTTT. It codes for CAWSPRGRGRQPQHF.

The CDR3 DNA reads TGTGCCAGCAGCCCAAGACAGGGTCGGAACAATGAGCAGTTCTTC. Its protein product is CASSPRQGRNNEQFF. This rearrangement joins TRBV7-2 to TRBJ2-1; TRBD1 aligns across 7 bases. The CDR3 contains 15 residues. Losses at the gene ends were 5 bases for V and 5 bases for J; bases not matched to a gene: 9. Per germline, CDR1 SGHTA and CDR2 FQGNSA.

The chain joins TRBV7-3 to TRBJ2-3; D unclear. Germline values: CDR1 SGHTA, CDR2 FQGTGA. The CDR3 sequence is 13 residues long. V lost 5 bases and J lost 2, with 8 bases in between. In nucleotides, the CDR3 is TGTGCCAGCAGCCCTACGGACACAGATACGCAGTATTTT. It encodes CASSPTDTDTQYF.

V is TRBV19 and J is TRBJ2-6; a weak D match, TRBD1 (6 bases). This CDR3 has 15 amino acids. The germline V gene encodes CDR1 LNHDA and CDR2 SQIVND (reference sequence). The V end lost 7 bases, the J end lost 1 base, and 11 bases lay between the germline ends. CDR3 in amino acids: CASILQGSGANVLTF. In nucleotides, the CDR3 is TGTGCCAGTATCCTACAGGGTTCTGGGGCCAACGTCCTGACTTTC.

This clone was observed a single time. The chain uses TRBV29-1 and TRBJ2-3, with unresolved D. Germline assignment: CDR1 SQVTM and CDR2 ANQGSEA. Trimming left V 3 bases short and J 9 bases short, with 13 bases between. This CDR3 comprises 12 residues. CDR3 coding DNA: TGCAGCGTTGATTCTGGGAAAGGGACGCAGTATTTT. Amino acid sequence: CSVDSGKGTQYF.

The sample holds a few counts of this clone. V and J are TRBV3-1 (or the pseudogene TRBV3-2) and TRBJ1-5; D remains unclear. The CDR3 sequence is 13 residues long. The germline V and J ends were trimmed by 0 bases and 4 bases, with 4 bases remaining between them. The germline gives CDR1 LGHDT, CDR2 YNNKEL (reference sequence). CDR3 in amino acids: CASSQERNQPQHF. In nucleotides, the CDR3 is TGTGCCAGCAGCCAAGAACGAAATCAGCCCCAGCATTTT.

This clone was picked up one time. This sequence joins TRBV10-3 and TRBJ1-6; D is uncertain. V shed 8 bases and J shed 6 bases, with 8 bases lying between them. The germline V gene has CDR1 ENHRY and CDR2 SYGVKD. CDR3 length equals 12 residues. As DNA, the CDR3 is TGTGCCATCGGCCGCCTTAATTCACCCCTCCACTTT. The encoded protein is CAIGRLNSPLHF.

The chain employs TRBV3-1 (or the pseudogene TRBV3-2) and TRBJ1-6; tentative D call: TRBD1 (6 bases). V was cut by 5 bases and J by 8 bases, with 16 bases left in between. This CDR3 comprises 15 residues. Germline CDR1 and CDR2: LGHDT and YNNKEL (reference sequence). CDR3 residues: CASSSLDSRDSPLHF. The CDR3 coding sequence is TGTGCCAGCAGCTCACTGGACAGCCGAGATTCACCCCTCCACTTT.

The rearrangement links TRBV5-1 to TRBJ1-2, with TRBD1 matching 10 bases. Per the germline V gene, CDR1 is SGHRS and CDR2 is YFSETQ. The CDR3 consists of 14 residues. V shed 0 bases and J 8 bases; nucleotides not matched to a gene: 4. CDR3 amino acids: CASSLEGTGAGYTF. CDR3 coding DNA: TGCGCCAGCAGCTTGGAAGGGACAGGGGCGGGCTACACCTTC.

The chain has TRBV4-2 and TRBJ1-1; D gene uncertain. CDR1 and CDR2 (germline): LGHNA, YNFKEQ. V lost 0 bases and J 5 bases, leaving 13 bases between the germline ends. The CDR3 consists of 15 residues. The CDR3 protein is CASSQDLRRRTEAFF. The CDR3, as DNA: TGTGCCAGCAGCCAAGATCTCCGGCGGAGGACTGAAGCTTTCTTT.

The V call is TRBV19, the J call TRBJ1-2, with D perhaps TRBD1 (5 bases). The CDR3 is 16 amino acids. Germline V gene data show CDR1 as LNHDA and CDR2 as SQIVND (reference sequence). The V gene lost 7 bases and the J gene lost 4 bases, with 22 bases spanning the gap. The CDR3 region is CASTGIVGARGYGYTF. The CDR3 DNA reads as TGTGCCAGTACTGGCATCGTTGGGGCCCGGGGCTATGGCTACACCTTC.